Detailed here is one TCR beta chain. This specimen comes from a study of blood T cell repertoires in COVID-19. Per the original data handling: Amplification of reference gene primers provided the estimated nucleated cell counts. Assay: immunoSEQ multiplex PCR; the TCRdb copy retains only in-frame clones and omits some. D and trimming were read from the DNA, whereas the V and J calls and clone size are those reported in that table. The profile shows 200,000 to 300,000 clones, around 88% of them singletons. The germline gives CDR1 MNHEY, CDR2 SMNVEV (reference sequence). The length of the CDR3 is 16 residues. V shed 5 bases and J 4 bases; nucleotides not matched to a gene: 12.

The rearrangement uses TRBV27 and TRBJ2-7; 9 positions agree with TRBD2. The sequenced sample consisted of PBMCs or T cells enriched from blood (not recorded which). The sequence came from a woman between 40 and 55 years old with acute COVID-19. Here the CDR3 DNA reads TGTGCCAGCAGTCAGAGAGGACTAGCGCTGGGATACGAGCAGTACTTC. This sequence encodes CASSQRGLALGYEQYF.